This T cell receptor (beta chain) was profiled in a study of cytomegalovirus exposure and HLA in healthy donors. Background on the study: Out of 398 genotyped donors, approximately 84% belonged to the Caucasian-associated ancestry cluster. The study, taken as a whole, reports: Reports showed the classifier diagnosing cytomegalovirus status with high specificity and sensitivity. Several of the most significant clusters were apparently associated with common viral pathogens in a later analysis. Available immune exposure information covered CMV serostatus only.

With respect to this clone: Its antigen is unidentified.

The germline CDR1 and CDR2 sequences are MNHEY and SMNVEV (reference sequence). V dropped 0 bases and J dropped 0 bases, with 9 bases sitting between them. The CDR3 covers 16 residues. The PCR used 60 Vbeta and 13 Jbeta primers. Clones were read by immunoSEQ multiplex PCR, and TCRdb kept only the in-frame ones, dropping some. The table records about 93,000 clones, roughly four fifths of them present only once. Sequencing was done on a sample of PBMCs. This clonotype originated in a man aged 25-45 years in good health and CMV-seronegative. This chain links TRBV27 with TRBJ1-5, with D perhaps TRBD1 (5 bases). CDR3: CASSLSRGYSNQPQHF. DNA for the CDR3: TGTGCCAGCAGTTTATCTAGGGGATATAGCAATCAGCCCCAGCATTTT.